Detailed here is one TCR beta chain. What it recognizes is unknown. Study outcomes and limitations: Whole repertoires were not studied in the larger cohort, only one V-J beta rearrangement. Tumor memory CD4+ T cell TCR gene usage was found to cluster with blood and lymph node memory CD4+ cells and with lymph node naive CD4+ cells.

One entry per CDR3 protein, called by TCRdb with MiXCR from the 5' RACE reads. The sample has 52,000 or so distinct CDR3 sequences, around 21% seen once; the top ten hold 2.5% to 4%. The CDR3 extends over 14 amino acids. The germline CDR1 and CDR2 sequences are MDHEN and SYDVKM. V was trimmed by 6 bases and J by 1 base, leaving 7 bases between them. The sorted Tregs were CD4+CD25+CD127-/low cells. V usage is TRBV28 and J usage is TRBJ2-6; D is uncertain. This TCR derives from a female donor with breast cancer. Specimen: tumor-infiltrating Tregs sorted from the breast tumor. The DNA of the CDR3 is TGTGCCAGCAGCTTAATATCTGGGGCCAACGTCCTGACTTTC. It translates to CASSLISGANVLTF.